This T cell receptor (beta chain) was obtained from a study of cytomegalovirus exposure and HLA in healthy donors. Study-level points and caveats: The HLA-A and HLA-B alleles of most subjects were reportedly predicted accurately from TCR beta sequences. Some V segments, TRBV6-2 and TRBV6-3 among them, were indistinguishable and were therefore excluded. Most TCRs appeared rarely, but some public TCRs recurred in many donors.

The PCR contained 60 Vbeta and 13 Jbeta primers. Here immunoSEQ multiplex PCR was the method, and the copy in TCRdb shows in-frame clones only, minus some. This sample's table has over 120,000 clones. Regarding this clone: The target antigen is unknown.

Germline V gene data show CDR1 as SGHRS and CDR2 as YFSETQ. Trimming removed 1 base from V and 1 base from J, with 9 bases in between. The CDR3 spans 15 residues. The chain carries TRBV5-1 and TRBJ2-1; D is possibly TRBD2 (5 bases). This receptor was obtained from a male donor in good health and CMV-seronegative. Sequenced sample: PBMCs. The CDR3 spells CASSLSGASYNEQFF. In DNA, the CDR3 is TGCGCCAGCAGCTTGAGCGGAGCTTCCTACAATGAGCAGTTCTTC.